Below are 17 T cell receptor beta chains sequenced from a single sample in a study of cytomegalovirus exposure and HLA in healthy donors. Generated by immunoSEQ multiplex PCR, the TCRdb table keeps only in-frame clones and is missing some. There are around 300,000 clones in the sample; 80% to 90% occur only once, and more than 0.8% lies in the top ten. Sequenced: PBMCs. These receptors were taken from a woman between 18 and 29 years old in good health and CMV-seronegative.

CDR3 in amino acids: CASTTRGLLYNEQFF. The CDR3 DNA is TGTGCCAGTACCACAAGGGGACTTTTATACAATGAGCAGTTCTTC. The V call is TRBV19, the J call TRBJ2-1; weak D call: TRBD2 (6 bases). The CDR3 contains 15 residues. Trimming stripped 7 bases from V and 4 bases from J, with 17 bases between. The germline gives CDR1 LNHDA, CDR2 SQIVND (reference sequence).

The CDR3 here is CASSFPRWREGRNEQFF. As DNA, the CDR3 is TGTGCCAGCAGTTTTCCCCGCTGGCGGGAGGGCCGAAATGAGCAGTTCTTC. The chain uses TRBV27 and TRBJ2-1, with 9 bases lining up with TRBD2. This CDR3 comprises 17 residues. Per germline, CDR1 MNHEY and CDR2 SMNVEV (reference sequence). The V and J ends lost 3 bases and 7 bases, in that order; junction bases with no gene match: 13.

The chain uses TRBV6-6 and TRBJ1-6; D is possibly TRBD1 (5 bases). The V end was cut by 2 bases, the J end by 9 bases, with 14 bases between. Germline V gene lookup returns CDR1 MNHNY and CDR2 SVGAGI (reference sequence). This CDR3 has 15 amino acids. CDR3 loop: CASSYGPAGGSPLHF. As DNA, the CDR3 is TGTGCCAGCAGTTACGGGCCAGCCGGGGGTTCACCCCTCCACTTT.

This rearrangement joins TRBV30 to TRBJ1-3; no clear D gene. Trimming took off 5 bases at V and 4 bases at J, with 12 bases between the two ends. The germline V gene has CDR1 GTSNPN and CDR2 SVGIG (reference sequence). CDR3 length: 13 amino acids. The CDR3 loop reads CAWDLNEGNTIYF. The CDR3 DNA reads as TGTGCCTGGGACTTGAACGAGGGAAACACCATATATTTT.

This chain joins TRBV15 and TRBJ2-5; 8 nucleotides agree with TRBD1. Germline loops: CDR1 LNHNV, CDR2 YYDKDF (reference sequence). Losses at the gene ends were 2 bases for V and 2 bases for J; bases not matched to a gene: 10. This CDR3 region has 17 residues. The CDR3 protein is CATSRNRPGQAQETQYF. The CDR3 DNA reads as TGTGCCACCAGCAGAAACCGACCGGGACAGGCTCAAGAGACCCAGTACTTC. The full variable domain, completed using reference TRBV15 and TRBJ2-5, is DAMVIQNPRYQVTQFGKPVTLSCSQTLNHNVMYWYQQKSSQAPKLLFHYYDKDFNNEADTPDNFQSRRPNTSFCFLDIRSPGLGDTAMYLCATSRNRPGQAQETQYFGPGTRLLVL.

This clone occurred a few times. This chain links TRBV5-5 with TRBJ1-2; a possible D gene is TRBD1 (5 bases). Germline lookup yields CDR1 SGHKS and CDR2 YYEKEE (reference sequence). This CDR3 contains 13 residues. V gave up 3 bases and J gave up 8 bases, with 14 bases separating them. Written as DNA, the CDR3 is TGTGCCAGCAGCTCCTTGACAGTGCAAGGCTACACCTTC. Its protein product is CASSSLTVQGYTF. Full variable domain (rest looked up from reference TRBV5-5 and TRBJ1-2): DAGVTQSPTHLIKTRGQQVTLRCSPISGHKSVSWYQQVLGQGPQFIFQYYEKEERGRGNFPDRFSARQFPNYSSELNVNALLLGDSALYLCASSSLTVQGYTFGSGTRLTVV.

The CDR3 DNA reads as TGTGCCAGCACGGGTGCCGGAGAGGAGGACTATGGCTACACCTTC. Translated, it gives CASTGAGEEDYGYTF. V gene TRBV28 combines with J gene TRBJ1-2; D uncertain. V was shortened by 7 bases and J by 3 bases, with 18 bases between the two germline ends. CDR3 length: 15 amino acids. The V gene's germline CDR1 is MDHEN and CDR2 SYDVKM.

Here the CDR3 DNA reads TGTGCCAGCCGGGGTCAGGGGGGCACTGAAGCTTTCTTT. Protein product: CASRGQGGTEAFF. This sequence joins TRBV6-4 and TRBJ1-1; 7 nucleotides line up with TRBD1. The CDR3 is made up of 13 amino acids. V lost 8 bases and J lost 4; bases outside the gene matches: 7. Germline V lookup: CDR1 MRHNA, CDR2 SNTAGT.

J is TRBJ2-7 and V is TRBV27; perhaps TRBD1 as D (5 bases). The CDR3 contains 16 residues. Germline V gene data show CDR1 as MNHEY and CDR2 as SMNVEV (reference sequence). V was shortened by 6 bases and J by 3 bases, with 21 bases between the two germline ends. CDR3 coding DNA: TGTGCCAGCAGCCCTACCCCCAGGGCCTTATACTACGAGCAGTACTTC. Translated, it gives CASSPTPRALYYEQYF.

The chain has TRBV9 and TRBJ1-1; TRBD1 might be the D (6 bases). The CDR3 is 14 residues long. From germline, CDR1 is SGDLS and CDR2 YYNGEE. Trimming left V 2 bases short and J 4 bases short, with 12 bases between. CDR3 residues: CASSVRGGGTEAFF. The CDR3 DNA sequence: TGTGCCAGCAGCGTTCGCGGGGGCGGCACTGAAGCTTTCTTT.

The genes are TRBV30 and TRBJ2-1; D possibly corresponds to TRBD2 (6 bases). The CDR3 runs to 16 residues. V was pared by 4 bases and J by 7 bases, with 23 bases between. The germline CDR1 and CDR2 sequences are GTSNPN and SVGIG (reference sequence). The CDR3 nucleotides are TGTGCCTGGAAGTCTCGCCGGGAGAGAAGAGATAATGAGCAGTTCTTC. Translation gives CAWKSRRERRDNEQFF.

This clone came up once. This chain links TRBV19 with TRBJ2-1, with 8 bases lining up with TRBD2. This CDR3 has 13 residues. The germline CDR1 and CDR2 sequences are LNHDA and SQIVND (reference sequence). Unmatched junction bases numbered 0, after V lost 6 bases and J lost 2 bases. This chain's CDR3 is CASRTSAYNEQFF. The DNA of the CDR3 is TGTGCCAGTAGGACTAGCGCCTACAATGAGCAGTTCTTC.

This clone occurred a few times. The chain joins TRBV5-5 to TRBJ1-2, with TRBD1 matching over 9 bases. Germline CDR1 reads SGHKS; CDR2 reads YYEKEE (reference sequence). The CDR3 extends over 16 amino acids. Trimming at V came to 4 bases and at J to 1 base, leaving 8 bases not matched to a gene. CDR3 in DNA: TGTGCCAGCAGCGGACCCCCGGGACAGGGTAACTATGGCTACACCTTC. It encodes CASSGPPGQGNYGYTF.

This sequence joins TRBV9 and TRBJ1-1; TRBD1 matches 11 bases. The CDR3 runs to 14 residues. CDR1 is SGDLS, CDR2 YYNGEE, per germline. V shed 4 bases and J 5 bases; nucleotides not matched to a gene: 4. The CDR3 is CASSPGTGGTEAFF. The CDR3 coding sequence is TGTGCCAGCAGCCCCGGGACAGGGGGGACTGAAGCTTTCTTT.

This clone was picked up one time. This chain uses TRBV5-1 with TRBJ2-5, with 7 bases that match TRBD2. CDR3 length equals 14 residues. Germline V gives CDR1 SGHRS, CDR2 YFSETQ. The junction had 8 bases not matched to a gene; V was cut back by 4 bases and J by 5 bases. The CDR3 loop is CASSTGLEGETQYF. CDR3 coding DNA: TGCGCCAGCAGCACTGGACTAGAGGGGGAGACCCAGTACTTC.

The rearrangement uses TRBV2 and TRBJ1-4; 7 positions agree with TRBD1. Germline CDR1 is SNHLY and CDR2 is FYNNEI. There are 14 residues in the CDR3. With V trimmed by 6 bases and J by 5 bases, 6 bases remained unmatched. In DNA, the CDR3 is TGTGCCAGCAGCCCGGGACAGCAGAATGAAAAACTGTTTTTT. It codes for CASSPGQQNEKLFF.

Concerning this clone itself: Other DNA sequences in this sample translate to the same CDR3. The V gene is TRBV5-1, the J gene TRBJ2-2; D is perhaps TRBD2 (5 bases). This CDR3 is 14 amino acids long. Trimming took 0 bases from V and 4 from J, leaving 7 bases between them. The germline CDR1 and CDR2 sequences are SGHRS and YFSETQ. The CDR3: CASSLAGGTGELFF. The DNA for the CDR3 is TGCGCCAGCAGCTTGGCCGGAGGCACCGGGGAGCTGTTTTTT. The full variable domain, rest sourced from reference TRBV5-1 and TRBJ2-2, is KAGVTQTPRYLIKTRGQQVTLSCSPISGHRSVSWYQQTPGQGLQFLFEYFSETQRNKGNFPGRFSGRQFSNSRSEMNVSTLELGDSALYLCASSLAGGTGELFFGEGSRLTVL.